This T cell receptor beta chain is from a study of read filtering for tumor transcriptome and immune sequencing. Study-level background: TCR-mapped reads were about 4 to 11 million with IR-seq versus roughly 75 to 1,400 with RNA-seq.

The CDR3 has 15 residues. Germline values: CDR1 SNHLY, CDR2 FYNNEI. V lost 4 bases and J 7 bases, leaving 17 bases between the germline ends. This clonotype was seen at least ten times. Bone marrow was sampled from every patient at the time of active disease. This library used roughly 430 ng RNA and molecular barcoded adaptors spanning alpha/delta and beta/gamma chains. Using its own MiXCR run on the reads, TCRdb lists one record per CDR3 protein. This table holds 100,000 to 150,000 distinct CDR3 sequences, about an eighth found once. This TCR derives from a donor at least 40 years old with multiple myeloma. J is TRBJ1-5 and V is TRBV2; possible D gene TRBD1, 6 bases. Sequencing was performed on a population of CD138-negative cells sorted from bone marrow. The CDR3 loop reads CASSGGGGAQQPQHF. The DNA for the CDR3 is TGTGCCAGCAGTGGCGGGGGGGGGGCTCAGCAGCCCCAGCATTTT.